Below, 26 T cell receptor beta chains from the same sample are listed, as sequenced in a study of T cell responses to AZD1222 COVID-19 vaccine. The repertoire was sequenced with immunoSEQ multiplex PCR; TCRdb's copy has only in-frame clones and lacks some. The table includes some 150,000 clones, about 88% detected once. The material sequenced was peripheral blood, taken on day 0 of AZD1222 vaccination. These receptors originate from an adult in good health.

This chain links TRBV4-1 with TRBJ1-6, with 9 bases identical to TRBD1. The CDR3 is made up of 20 amino acids. V lost 4 bases, J lost 7 bases, and 20 bases stayed unmatched. The germline CDR1 and CDR2 sequences are MGHRA and YSYEKL. Written as DNA, the CDR3 is TGCGCCAGCAGCCCCCAAGTACCTTACAGGGGGCATCGCGGAAATTCACCCCTCCACTTT. This gives the protein CASSPQVPYRGHRGNSPLHF.

This clone was counted a single time. This chain links TRBV3-1 (or the pseudogene TRBV3-2) with TRBJ1-2, with a weak D call TRBD1 (5 bases). V lost 4 bases to trimming and J lost 8 bases, with 17 bases between them. The CDR3 sequence is 14 residues long. The germline CDR1 and CDR2 sequences are LGHDT and YNNKEL (reference sequence). CDR3 nucleotides: TGTGCCAGCAGCCCCTTGGGTCAGGGCTTCGGCTACACCTTC. Amino acid sequence: CASSPLGQGFGYTF.

V and J are TRBV2 and TRBJ2-4, with no clear D. The V gene's germline CDR1 is SNHLY and CDR2 FYNNEI. V was trimmed by 6 bases and J by 0 bases, leaving 9 bases between them. The CDR3 spans 14 residues. The CDR3 bases are TGTGCCAGCAGGGGCACACAAGCCAAAAACATTCAGTACTTC. Translated: CASRGTQAKNIQYF.

The CDR3 here is CASSPNIMNTEAFF. CDR3 sequence (DNA): TGTGCCAGCAGCCCCAATATCATGAACACTGAAGCTTTCTTT. The rearrangement links TRBV5-6 to TRBJ1-1; D call uncertain. Germline V gene sequence: CDR1 SGHDT, CDR2 YYEEEE. V lost 4 bases and J 0 bases, leaving 10 bases between the germline ends. The length of the CDR3 is 14 residues. The variable domain in full, completed from reference TRBV5-6 and TRBJ1-1, reads DAGVTQSPTHLIKTRGQQVTLRCSPKSGHDTVSWYQQALGQGPQFIFQYYEEEERQRGNFPDRFSGHQFPNYSSELNVNALLLGDSALYLCASSPNIMNTEAFFGQGTRLTVV.

The chain carries TRBV7-2 and TRBJ1-1, with 7 bases that match TRBD1. V was clipped by 3 bases and J by 11 bases; unmatched bases: 6. Germline CDR1 SGHTA, CDR2 FQGNSA. This CDR3 has 12 amino acids. DNA for the CDR3: TGTGCCAGCAGCTTCAGCTTGGGACAGGCTTTCTTT. Encoded protein: CASSFSLGQAFF.

This chain connects TRBV19 to TRBJ2-7, with D possibly being TRBD1 (6 bases). The CDR3 sequence is 16 residues long. The germline V gene encodes CDR1 LNHDA and CDR2 SQIVND (reference sequence). Trimming took off 5 bases at V and 0 bases at J, with 17 bases between the two ends. The CDR3 loop is CASSPHWDTSSYEQYF. In DNA form, the CDR3 reads TGTGCCAGTAGTCCCCACTGGGACACTAGCTCCTACGAGCAGTACTTC.

The V call is TRBV19, the J call TRBJ2-7, with D possibly called TRBD1 or TRBD2 (5 bases each). V gave up 0 bases and J gave up 0 bases, with 9 bases separating them. Germline lookup yields CDR1 LNHDA and CDR2 SQIVND (reference sequence). The CDR3 is 15 amino acids. The CDR3 loop reads CASSIDGGTSYEQYF. DNA of the CDR3: TGTGCCAGTAGTATAGATGGGGGAACCTCCTACGAGCAGTACTTC. The full variable domain, rest sourced from reference TRBV19 and TRBJ2-7, is DGGITQSPKYLFRKEGQNVTLSCEQNLNHDAMYWYRQDPGQGLRLIYYSQIVNDFQKGDIAEGYSVSREKKESFPLTVTSAQKNPTAFYLCASSIDGGTSYEQYFGPGTRLTVT.

This clone was detected a few times. The V and J genes are TRBV5-4 and TRBJ1-2; 7 nucleotides line up with TRBD1. J was trimmed by 4 bases and V by 2 bases; bases with no gene match: 5. Germline-derived CDR1 and CDR2 are SGHNT and YYREEE (reference sequence). This CDR3 is 14 amino acids long. CDR3 coding DNA: TGTGCCAGCAGCTTTGGAGGGGGCACCTATGGCTACACCTTC. It is translated as CASSFGGGTYGYTF.

This chain joins TRBV5-6 and TRBJ1-4, with D possibly matching TRBD1 (6 bases). V was pared by 4 bases and J by 8 bases, with 21 bases between. CDR3 length equals 16 residues. CDR1 is SGHDT, CDR2 YYEEEE, per germline. CDR3 loop: CASSLFGTRLNEKLFF. DNA for the CDR3: TGTGCCAGCAGCCTGTTTGGGACACGACTCAACGAAAAACTGTTTTTT.

In nucleotides, the CDR3 is TGTGCCATCCGCCCGGGACTAGCGGGAGGATTTAACACCGGGGAGCTGTTTTTT. This translates into CAIRPGLAGGFNTGELFF. The chain joins TRBV10-3 to TRBJ2-2; TRBD2 matches 15 bases. V shed 8 bases and J 2 bases; nucleotides not matched to a gene: 9. CDR1 and CDR2 from the germline V gene are ENHRY and SYGVKD. There are 18 residues in the CDR3.

V and J are TRBV25-1 and TRBJ2-7; 7 bases align to TRBD1. Unmatched junction bases numbered 7, after V lost 6 bases and J lost 2 bases. The length of the CDR3 is 14 residues. Germline CDR1 and CDR2: MGHDK and SYGVNS. The CDR3 region has the DNA TGTGCCAGCAGATCCGGGACAGAGACCTACGAGCAGTACTTC. Encoded protein: CASRSGTETYEQYF.

This chain uses TRBV6-5 with TRBJ2-7, with TRBD1 identical over 8 bases. Germline CDR1 and CDR2: MNHEY and SVGAGI. The CDR3 extends over 14 amino acids. Trimming at V came to 6 bases and at J to 3 bases, leaving 7 bases not matched to a gene. The CDR3 here is CASSTPTGGYEQYF. The CDR3 coding sequence is TGTGCCAGCAGCACACCTACAGGGGGCTACGAGCAGTACTTC.

The rearrangement uses TRBV25-1 and TRBJ2-7, with 8 bases fitting TRBD1. This CDR3 spans 14 amino acids. From germline, CDR1 is MGHDK and CDR2 SYGVNS. The V gene end was trimmed by 5 bases and the J gene end by 9 bases; junction bases not matched to a gene: 12. The CDR3 reads CASSNTGTGKGQYF. The CDR3 DNA reads as TGTGCCAGCAGTAATACCGGGACAGGAAAAGGGCAGTACTTC.

The chain combines TRBV3-1 (or the pseudogene TRBV3-2) with TRBJ2-3; either TRBD1 or TRBD2 may supply D (5 bases each). The CDR3 is made up of 17 amino acids. Germline CDR1 reads LGHDT; CDR2 reads YNNKEL (reference sequence). V lost 0 bases and J lost 2, with 15 bases in between. CDR3 nucleotides: TGTGCCAGCAGCCAAGAGGGGCTAGCAGTCACCACAGATACGCAGTATTTT. Protein product: CASSQEGLAVTTDTQYF.

CDR3 residues: CARRVVTEAFF. CDR3 sequence (DNA): TGCGCCCGCCGGGTGGTCACTGAAGCTTTCTTT. The chain combines TRBV10-2 with TRBJ1-1; no firm D call. The germline V and J ends were trimmed by 11 bases and 4 bases, with 11 bases remaining between them. Per the germline V gene, CDR1 is WSHSY and CDR2 is SAAADI. The length of the CDR3 is 11 residues.

There are a few counts of this clone. The gene calls are TRBV6-4 and TRBJ1-1; perhaps TRBD1 as D (5 bases). The germline V gene has CDR1 MRHNA and CDR2 SNTAGT. Deletions cut 6 bases from V and 0 bases from J, with 11 bases between. The CDR3 sequence is 14 residues long. CDR3 amino acids: CASRSTDMNTEAFF. The DNA of the CDR3 is TGTGCCAGCAGATCGACAGACATGAACACTGAAGCTTTCTTT.

This rearrangement joins TRBV5-1 to TRBJ1-3; TRBD1 is a possible D gene (6 bases). V shed 0 bases and J shed 0 bases, with 10 bases lying between them. The CDR3 length is 16 residues. Germline CDR1 SGHRS, CDR2 YFSETQ. The CDR3 here is CASSLGTVNSGNTIYF. The CDR3 DNA is TGCGCCAGCAGCTTGGGGACAGTTAACTCTGGAAACACCATATATTTT. The variable domain in full, completed from reference TRBV5-1 and TRBJ1-3, reads KAGVTQTPRYLIKTRGQQVTLSCSPISGHRSVSWYQQTPGQGLQFLFEYFSETQRNKGNFPGRFSGRQFSNSRSEMNVSTLELGDSALYLCASSLGTVNSGNTIYFGEGSWLTVV.

V usage is TRBV7-9 and J usage is TRBJ2-2; TRBD2 matches at 8 bases. The CDR3 spans 16 residues. The V and J ends lost 7 bases and 1 base, in that order; junction bases with no gene match: 8. Germline CDR1 SEHNR, CDR2 FQNEAQ (reference sequence). The DNA for the CDR3 is TGTGCCAGCACTAAGCGGGGGACCCTGAACACCGGGGAGCTGTTTTTT. Translating gives CASTKRGTLNTGELFF.

V gene TRBV29-1 combines with J gene TRBJ1-3; D not resolved. V was trimmed by 4 bases and J by 0 bases, leaving 7 bases between them. This CDR3 spans 13 amino acids. Germline V gene data show CDR1 as SQVTM and CDR2 as ANQGSEA. The CDR3 sequence: CSVGQISGNTIYF. For the CDR3, the DNA is TGCAGCGTTGGACAAATCTCTGGAAACACCATATATTTT.

This chain connects TRBV3-1 (or the pseudogene TRBV3-2) to TRBJ2-7, with D uncertain. V lost 4 bases, J lost 3 bases, and 10 bases lay in between. This CDR3 spans 13 amino acids. Germline V lookup: CDR1 LGHDT, CDR2 YNNKEL (reference sequence). The CDR3 DNA sequence: TGTGCCAGCAGCCCCAGCACCTACTACGAGCAGTACTTC. Residues: CASSPSTYYEQYF.

The rearrangement links TRBV7-2 to TRBJ2-7; D is unresolved. Germline V CDR1 and CDR2: SGHTA, FQGNSA. Trimming removed 0 bases at V and 0 bases at J, with 12 bases between. The CDR3 extends over 16 amino acids. The CDR3 sequence is CASSLAPAFSSYEQYF. Written as DNA, the CDR3 is TGTGCCAGCAGCTTAGCGCCTGCGTTCAGCTCCTACGAGCAGTACTTC.

The rearrangement joins TRBV28 to TRBJ1-1, with D tentatively TRBD1 (5 bases). The CDR3 is made up of 13 amino acids. Deletions cut 8 bases from V and 5 bases from J, with 15 bases between. Germline V gene lookup returns CDR1 MDHEN and CDR2 SYDVKM. CDR3: CASGALLWTEAFF. In DNA form, the CDR3 reads TGTGCCAGCGGGGCCCTTCTGTGGACTGAAGCTTTCTTT.

This rearrangement joins TRBV6-1 to TRBJ1-1; possibly TRBD1 for D (5 bases). This CDR3 comprises 13 residues. The germline gives CDR1 MNHNS, CDR2 SASEGT. The V and J ends lost 2 bases and 6 bases respectively, with 10 bases between them. The CDR3 DNA reads TGTGCCAGCAGTGAATTTTCCAGGGCTGAAGCTTTCTTT. It yields the protein CASSEFSRAEAFF.

This sequence joins TRBV6-5 and TRBJ1-2; 7 bases agree with TRBD1. Per the germline V gene, CDR1 is MNHEY and CDR2 is SVGAGI. CDR3 length: 13 amino acids. The V and J ends lost 6 bases and 8 bases, in that order; junction bases with no gene match: 9. CDR3 amino acids: CASSAQGVEGYTF. DNA for the CDR3: TGTGCCAGCAGCGCCCAGGGGGTAGAAGGCTACACCTTC.

The chain recombines TRBV4-1 with TRBJ1-1; D is unclear. The CDR3 runs to 15 residues. Germline lookup yields CDR1 MGHRA and CDR2 YSYEKL. Trimming removed 1 base at V and 3 bases at J, with 12 bases between. In DNA, the CDR3 is TGCGCCAGCAGCCAAGGGCGCGCCACCGACACTGAAGCTTTCTTT. This sequence encodes CASSQGRATDTEAFF.

The CDR3 sequence: CASRSGRSNEKLFF. The CDR3 DNA reads as TGCGCCAGCAGGTCGGGACGGTCTAATGAAAAACTGTTTTTT. The J gene is TRBJ1-4, the V gene TRBV5-1; TRBD1 is a possible D gene (5 bases). V shed 5 bases and J shed 3 bases, with 11 bases lying between them. The CDR3 loop spans 14 amino acids. Germline-derived CDR1 and CDR2 are SGHRS and YFSETQ.